This paragraph covers one T cell receptor (beta chain) sequence. This sample was taken from a study of control samples from healthy donors and cancer patients. Repertoires were generated with immunoSEQ multiplex PCR, while TCRdb's copy carries only in-frame clones and drops some. The sample lists 120,000 or so clones; roughly 86% were seen once. The V segment lost 4 bases and the J segment 0 bases; nucleotides outside the gene matches: 3. The germline gives CDR1 LNHNV, CDR2 YYDKDF (reference sequence). CDR3 length: 15 residues. This TCR derives from a man aged 60 to 75 in good health. Sequencing input: blood. The gene calls are TRBV15 and TRBJ1-3; 7 bases are shared with TRBD1. CDR3 sequence reads: CATSTRTGSGNTIYF. The CDR3 DNA sequence: TGTGCCACCAGCACCAGGACAGGCTCTGGAAACACCATATATTTT.